This T cell receptor (beta chain) was identified during a study of control samples from healthy donors and cancer patients. V was trimmed by 4 bases and J by 5 bases, leaving 17 bases between them. The CDR3 totals 15 residues. CDR1 is LGHNA, CDR2 YNFKEQ, per germline. The data were produced by immunoSEQ multiplex PCR, yet TCRdb's version contains in-frame clones alone and is incomplete. This sample has about 410,000 clones; approximately 92% occur once, and the top ten carry over 5.5%. The source material was PBMCs. The chain recombines TRBV4-2 with TRBJ1-1; maybe TRBD1 (5 bases). The sequence came from a man in his forties with head and neck cancer. The CDR3 nucleotides read TGTGCCAGCAGCCCCGGTGGGGGTCGGGAAACTGAAGCTTTCTTT. Amino acid sequence: CASSPGGGRETEAFF.